The subject of this entry is one TCR beta chain. Germline V gene sequence: CDR1 SGHRS, CDR2 YFSETQ. The V and J ends lost 4 bases and 2 bases, in that order; junction bases with no gene match: 4. This CDR3 is built from 14 residues. Sequencing was performed with immunoSEQ multiplex PCR; in TCRdb, only in-frame clones are kept and a portion is missing. The sample has approximately 44,000 clones, just over 70% seen once. This specimen comes from a study of control samples from healthy donors and cancer patients. This rearrangement joins TRBV5-1 to TRBJ1-1; TRBD1 matches at 8 bases. This receptor was taken from a male donor with melanoma. The sample consisted of formalin-fixed, paraffin-embedded tissue. CDR3 region: CASSPGTGNTEAFF. The CDR3 DNA sequence: TGCGCCAGCAGCCCCGGGACAGGAAACACTGAAGCTTTCTTT.